The text below deals with one TCR beta chain. The antigen is unknown. The source of the sample is a study of PD-1 blockade in mismatch repair-deficient tumors. The data were produced by immunoSEQ multiplex PCR, yet TCRdb's version contains in-frame clones alone and is incomplete. Among around 40,000 clones listed, more than 75% were seen once. Study-wide results and caveats: Rapid post-treatment expansion, then contraction, generally preceding radiologic response, marked tumor-resident clones.

TCRs were sequenced from a few patients responding to pembrolizumab. Between the trimmed V and J ends, which lost 4 bases and 3 bases, there was a span of 19 bases. This CDR3 is 16 amino acids long. Germline CDR1 reads SEHNR; CDR2 reads FQNEAQ (reference sequence). This clonotype was obtained from an adult with mismatch repair-deficient cancer. Material: peripheral blood, obtained around 75 weeks after starting pembrolizumab. This chain uses TRBV7-9 with TRBJ2-7; tentative D call: TRBD1 (6 bases). CDR3 amino acids: CASSSYSQRGFYEQYF. DNA of the CDR3: TGTGCCAGCAGCTCTTATTCACAAAGGGGGTTCTACGAGCAGTACTTC.